What follows are 26 T cell receptor beta chains derived from one specimen sequenced in a study of T cell repertoires in cytomegalovirus infection. Each CDR3 protein gets one entry after TCRdb re-called the reads with MiXCR. The sample consists of 600,000 to 700,000 distinct CDR3 sequences, roughly a third of them appearing once. The antigens of these receptors remain unknown. Material: cultured PBMCs, obtained from culture after CMV antigen stimulation. The receptors stem from a human donor in good health (CMV status not recorded). Some clones in this sample may be carry-over from other donors' samples.

The rearrangement links TRBV2 to TRBJ2-7; D not resolved. The V end lost 0 bases, the J end lost 2 bases, and 8 bases lay between the germline ends. The CDR3 totals 14 residues. In germline, CDR1 is SNHLY, CDR2 FYNNEI. CDR3 sequence reads: CASSEAGTTYEQYF. The CDR3, as DNA: TGTGCCAGCAGTGAAGCGGGCACAACCTACGAGCAGTACTTC.

In its sample, this clonotype was seen once. This chain links TRBV27 with TRBJ1-1, with 10 positions matching TRBD1. The CDR3 extends over 15 amino acids. Germline V lookup: CDR1 MNHEY, CDR2 SMNVEV (reference sequence). With 6 bases clipped from V and 1 base from J, the junction kept 5 bases outside the gene matches. CDR3 sequence: CASSYRQGANTEAFF. The CDR3 nucleotides are TGTGCCAGCAGCTACCGACAGGGGGCGAACACTGAAGCTTTCTTT.

The CDR3 protein is CSAKWLRELSYEQYF. Here the CDR3 DNA reads TGCAGTGCTAAGTGGCTGCGCGAACTTTCCTACGAGCAGTACTTC. The J gene is TRBJ2-7, the V gene TRBV20-1; D is uncertain. Between the trimmed V and J ends, which lost 4 bases and 1 base, there was a span of 17 bases. The CDR3 has 15 residues. Germline loops: CDR1 DFQATT, CDR2 SNEGSKA (reference sequence).

This clonotype was detected a few times. The chain employs TRBV7-2 and TRBJ2-2; D gene unclear. V shed 3 bases and J shed 6 bases, with 11 bases lying between them. Germline V gene lookup returns CDR1 SGHTA and CDR2 FQGNSA. This CDR3 spans 14 amino acids. Written as DNA, the CDR3 is TGTGCCAGCAGCTTCTTGGGTGGGGCCGGGGAGCTGTTTTTT. It codes for CASSFLGGAGELFF.

This clonotype was detected many times. The chain carries TRBV7-8 and TRBJ1-5; 7 bases are a match to TRBD1. The CDR3 has 15 residues. Germline V gene sequence: CDR1 SGHVS, CDR2 FQNEAQ. Unmatched junction bases numbered 13, after V lost 6 bases and J lost 8 bases. In nucleotides, the CDR3 is TGTGCCAGCAGTTCGGTGGCAGGGGGATCAGAGCCCCAGCATTTT. It translates to CASSSVAGGSEPQHF.

The V call is TRBV28, the J call TRBJ2-1, with D perhaps being TRBD1 or TRBD2 (7 bases each). Trimming pared 5 bases from V and 9 bases from J, leaving 17 bases between. This CDR3 contains 14 residues. In germline, CDR1 is MDHEN, CDR2 SYDVKM. CDR3 nucleotides: TGTGCCAGCAGTCGGGTCAGGGAGGGGGCTGAGCAGTTCTTC. Protein: CASSRVREGAEQFF.

This rearrangement joins TRBV6-1 to TRBJ2-2; 8 nucleotides line up with TRBD2. J gave up 3 bases and V 6 bases, and 6 bases lay outside the gene matches. The CDR3 is 15 amino acids. Germline V gene data show CDR1 as MNHNS and CDR2 as SASEGT. The CDR3 spells CASRPGLGHTGELFF. The CDR3 coding sequence is TGTGCCAGCAGACCGGGACTAGGTCACACCGGGGAGCTGTTTTTT.

This clonotype was observed a few times. The V and J genes are TRBV12-5 and TRBJ2-6; D gene uncertain. V lost 4 bases and J 12 bases, leaving 13 bases between the germline ends. Germline CDR1 and CDR2: LGHNT and FRNRAP. The CDR3 length is 13 residues. CDR3 nucleotides: TGTGCTAGTGGTTCGCCGGGCGGATCCGTCCTGACTTTC. This translates into CASGSPGGSVLTF. Using reference TRBV12-5 and TRBJ2-6 for the parts outside the CDR3, the full variable domain is DARVTQTPRHKVTEMGQEVTMRCQPILGHNTVFWYRQTMMQGLELLAYFRNRAPLDDSGMPKDRFSAEMPDATLATLKIQPSEPRDSAVYFCASGSPGGSVLTFGAGSRLTVL.

This chain joins TRBV7-9 and TRBJ2-6; tentative D call: TRBD1 (6 bases). The CDR3 has 18 amino acids. Germline CDR1 SEHNR, CDR2 FQNEAQ (reference sequence). Deletions cut 3 bases from V and 0 bases from J, with 15 bases between. The CDR3 loop reads CASSLGQTASSGANVLTF. CDR3 DNA: TGTGCCAGCAGCTTGGGACAAACAGCGAGCTCTGGGGCCAACGTCCTGACTTTC.

The rearrangement joins TRBV4-1 to TRBJ2-5, with D perhaps being TRBD1 or TRBD2 (5 bases each). V was cut by 0 bases and J by 3 bases, with 20 bases left in between. CDR3 size: 18 residues. Germline-derived CDR1 and CDR2 are MGHRA and YSYEKL. The chain's CDR3 is CASSQEVGDAYTEETQYF. The CDR3 nucleotides read TGCGCCAGCAGCCAAGAGGTTGGGGACGCCTACACCGAAGAGACCCAGTACTTC.

The chain couples TRBV7-8 to TRBJ2-7; D gene uncertain. CDR3 length: 15 residues. V was shortened by 1 base and J by 1 base, with 11 bases between the two germline ends. CDR1 is SGHVS and CDR2 is FQNEAQ in the germline V gene. As DNA, the CDR3 is TGTGCCAGCAGCTTAGAAGCGCAGTGGTCCTACGAGCAGTACTTC. It encodes CASSLEAQWSYEQYF.

The chain recombines TRBV5-4 with TRBJ1-4; unclear D gene. This CDR3 region has 16 residues. Germline CDR1 and CDR2: SGHNT and YYREEE (reference sequence). V was shortened by 3 bases and J by 0 bases, with 12 bases between the two germline ends. The CDR3 loop reads CASSSGVGATNEKLFF. The CDR3 DNA reads as TGTGCCAGCAGCTCTGGAGTCGGTGCAACTAATGAAAAACTGTTTTTT.

The chain carries TRBV28 and TRBJ2-7; TRBD1 agrees at 8 bases. V was clipped by 3 bases and J by 7 bases; unmatched bases: 2. Germline CDR1 and CDR2: MDHEN and SYDVKM. The CDR3 sequence is 12 residues long. The CDR3 here is CASSFRQGEQYF. In DNA form, the CDR3 reads TGTGCCAGCAGTTTTAGACAGGGGGAGCAGTACTTC.

This clonotype was seen more than once but under ten times. V and J are TRBV7-2 and TRBJ2-3; D unresolved. The CDR3 is made up of 14 amino acids. The germline V and J ends were trimmed by 3 bases and 2 bases, with 9 bases remaining between them. CDR1 and CDR2 (germline): SGHTA, FQGNSA. CDR3 in amino acids: CASSLDEATDTQYF. The CDR3 region has the DNA TGTGCCAGCAGCTTGGACGAGGCCACAGATACGCAGTATTTT.

This clonotype was seen only a few times. The CDR3 coding sequence is TGTGCCAGCAGTGATAGGACAGGGACCGGGGAGCTGTTTTTT. It encodes CASSDRTGTGELFF. V gene TRBV2 combines with J gene TRBJ2-2, with 8 bases matching TRBD1. The J segment lost 5 bases and the V segment lost 3 bases, leaving 2 bases of the junction unmatched. The CDR3 loop spans 14 amino acids. The germline CDR1 and CDR2 sequences are SNHLY and FYNNEI.

The V call is TRBV28, the J call TRBJ2-4; perhaps TRBD1 as D (5 bases). Germline V lookup: CDR1 MDHEN, CDR2 SYDVKM. Trimming cost V 4 bases and J 8 bases, with 9 bases left between them. This CDR3 is built from 12 residues. The CDR3 sequence is CASSSQGDIQYF. The DNA of the CDR3 is TGTGCCAGCAGTTCCCAAGGGGACATTCAGTACTTC. Combining the CDR3 with reference TRBV28 and TRBJ2-4 gives the whole variable domain DVKVTQSSRYLVKRTGEKVFLECVQDMDHENMFWYRQDPGLGLRLIYFSYDVKMKEKGDIPEGYSVSREKKERFSLILESASTNQTSMYLCASSSQGDIQYFGAGTRLSVL.

V and J are TRBV7-2 and TRBJ1-1; tentative D call: TRBD1 (5 bases). V was shortened by 1 base and J by 0 bases, with 9 bases between the two germline ends. CDR1 and CDR2 (germline): SGHTA, FQGNSA. This CDR3 is 15 amino acids long. CDR3 DNA sequence: TGTGCCAGCAGCTTAGGGTGGGGACTGAACACTGAAGCTTTCTTT. This translates into CASSLGWGLNTEAFF.

The V gene is TRBV12-3 or TRBV12-4, the J gene TRBJ2-1; 13 bases agree with TRBD2. This CDR3 has 18 residues. Losses at the gene ends were 6 bases for V and 8 bases for J; bases not matched to a gene: 16. DNA for the CDR3: TGTGCCAGCAGGACGGGACTAGCGGGACTCGTCGGCGAGGATGAGCAGTTCTTC. Its translation is CASRTGLAGLVGEDEQFF.

This clonotype was found a few times. The chain combines TRBV20-1 with TRBJ1-5, with a weak D call TRBD1 (6 bases). CDR1 DFQATT and CDR2 SNEGSKA come from the germline V gene (reference sequence). The CDR3 spans 17 residues. Deletions cut 2 bases from V and 4 bases from J, with 21 bases between. The CDR3 nucleotides read TGCAGTGCTAGACGCACCATAGGGGGGCTTTTGAATCAGCCCCAGCATTTT. Translation: CSARRTIGGLLNQPQHF.

This chain uses TRBV7-9 with TRBJ2-1, with D perhaps TRBD2 (6 bases). CDR1 is SEHNR, CDR2 FQNEAQ, per germline (reference sequence). Trimming took off 5 bases at V and 8 bases at J, with 19 bases between the two ends. This CDR3 has 15 amino acids. CDR3: CASSQLASGLDEQFF. CDR3 nucleotides: TGTGCCAGCAGCCAACTAGCATCCGGCTTGGATGAGCAGTTCTTC.

The chain joins TRBV11-1 to TRBJ2-5; no firm D call. CDR1 is SGHAT, CDR2 FQDESV, per germline (reference sequence). The CDR3 runs 14 residues. V shed 2 bases and J shed 3 bases, with 10 bases lying between them. The CDR3 DNA is TGTGCCAGCAGCTTAAATTCCCCCAAAGAGACCCAGTACTTC. It is translated as CASSLNSPKETQYF.

This clonotype was seen repeatedly, ten times or more. CDR3 in DNA: TGTGCCAGCAGCCTGACTGGGGATACGCAGTATTTT. This translates into CASSLTGDTQYF. This sequence joins TRBV7-2 and TRBJ2-3; unclear D gene. V lost 5 bases and J 6 bases, leaving 9 bases between the germline ends. The CDR3 sequence is 12 residues long. Looked up from germline, CDR1 is SGHTA and CDR2 is FQGNSA. The full variable domain, completed using reference TRBV7-2 and TRBJ2-3, is GAGVSQSPSNKVTEKGKDVELRCDPISGHTALYWYRQSLGQGLEFLIYFQGNSAPDKSGLPSDRFSAERTGGSVSTLTIQRTQQEDSAVYLCASSLTGDTQYFGPGTRLTVL.

The CDR3 sequence is CSARDRTGGNQPQHF. The CDR3 DNA reads as TGCAGTGCTAGAGATAGGACTGGGGGTAATCAGCCCCAGCATTTT. The chain has TRBV20-1 and TRBJ1-5; TRBD1 is a possible D gene (5 bases). The CDR3 runs to 15 residues. CDR1 is DFQATT, CDR2 SNEGSKA, per germline (reference sequence). V lost 0 bases and J lost 4, with 13 bases in between.

The V call is TRBV6-6, the J call TRBJ2-7; 8 bases are shared with TRBD2. The germline V gene encodes CDR1 MNHNY and CDR2 SVGAGI (reference sequence). V lost 5 bases to trimming and J lost 6 bases; unmatched junction nucleotides: 9. This CDR3 is 14 amino acids long. The CDR3 spells CASSREGGGGEQYF. The DNA for the CDR3 is TGTGCCAGCAGTCGGGAGGGCGGGGGTGGCGAGCAGTACTTC.

The rearrangement joins TRBV7-2 to TRBJ2-7; D unresolved. Germline CDR1 is SGHTA and CDR2 is FQGNSA. The CDR3 has 13 amino acids. The ends were cut back, 5 bases at V and 3 bases at J, with 11 bases in the middle. CDR3 DNA: TGTGCCAGCAGCCCGGCGCGGAACTACGAGCAGTACTTC. This sequence encodes CASSPARNYEQYF.

This clonotype was detected a few times. This sequence joins TRBV10-3 and TRBJ2-6; no definite D call. Trimming removed 9 bases from V and 0 bases from J, with 3 bases in between. This CDR3 has 12 amino acids. Germline V gene data show CDR1 as ENHRY and CDR2 as SYGVKD. The CDR3 region has the DNA TGTGCCATGGACTCTGGGGCCAACGTCCTGACTTTC. It encodes CAMDSGANVLTF.